Each of the 16 T cell receptor beta chains below was sequenced from the same sample in a study of shared clonotypes between healthy human individuals. The repertoire was sequenced with immunoSEQ multiplex PCR; TCRdb's copy has only in-frame clones and lacks some. The sample lists a few hundred thousand clones; roughly 97% were seen once. The specimen was naive CD4+ T cells sorted from blood. As for subset: CD45RA+ positively selected. The receptors were sampled from a woman aged 25-40 years in good health.

The J gene is TRBJ2-2, the V gene TRBV4-1, with a tentative D call TRBD1 (5 bases). Germline CDR1 is MGHRA and CDR2 is YSYEKL. This CDR3 spans 17 amino acids. Trimming stripped 1 base from V and 4 bases from J, with 16 bases between. The CDR3: CASSQVAGSQPTGELFF. CDR3 coding DNA: TGCGCCAGCAGCCAAGTCGCAGGGTCCCAACCCACCGGGGAGCTGTTTTTT.

In nucleotides, the CDR3 is TGTGCCAGCAGTGCCCAGGATAACACTGAAGCTTTCTTT. Its protein product is CASSAQDNTEAFF. The genes are TRBV6-1 and TRBJ1-1; no firm D call. V shed 4 bases and J shed 2 bases, with 8 bases lying between them. CDR3 length: 13 amino acids. Germline V gene lookup returns CDR1 MNHNS and CDR2 SASEGT.

This clone was seen once. CDR3 sequence reads: CASSYGDTQYF. The DNA for the CDR3 is TGTGCCAGCAGTTACGGGGATACGCAGTATTTT. The chain joins TRBV6-1 to TRBJ2-3, with D uncertain. The CDR3 totals 11 residues. Germline V gene data show CDR1 as MNHNS and CDR2 as SASEGT. The ends were cut back, 5 bases at V and 6 bases at J, with 6 bases in the middle.

V is TRBV5-1 and J is TRBJ1-5; D not certain. The CDR3 loop spans 14 amino acids. V lost 2 bases to trimming and J lost 2 bases, with 8 bases between them. Germline V gives CDR1 SGHRS, CDR2 YFSETQ. Here the CDR3 reads CASSFGYGNQPQHF. The CDR3 nucleotides read TGCGCCAGCAGCTTCGGGTATGGCAATCAGCCCCAGCATTTT.

This clone has only a few counts. Other DNA sequences from this sample encode an identical CDR3 as well. The chain uses TRBV9 and TRBJ2-7, with 9 bases lining up with TRBD2. J lost 2 bases, V lost 2 bases, and 2 bases had no gene match. From germline, CDR1 is SGDLS and CDR2 YYNGEE. The CDR3 totals 14 residues. The CDR3 DNA sequence: TGTGCCAGCAGCGTGGCGGGAGGGCCCTACGAGCAGTACTTC. As protein: CASSVAGGPYEQYF.

The V and J genes are TRBV4-1 and TRBJ2-1; D may be TRBD2 (5 bases). Per germline, CDR1 MGHRA and CDR2 YSYEKL. The CDR3 is made up of 15 amino acids. Trimming removed 4 bases from V and 3 bases from J, with 13 bases in between. DNA of the CDR3: TGCGCCAGCAGCCTTGGGAGCGGAGGCTACAATGAGCAGTTCTTC. Protein product: CASSLGSGGYNEQFF.

The chain has TRBV11-3 and TRBJ1-5; D gene ambiguous. Between the trimmed V and J ends, which lost 5 bases and 6 bases, there was a span of 11 bases. The V gene's germline CDR1 is SGHNT and CDR2 YENEEA. The CDR3 contains 13 residues. The chain's CDR3 is CASSPGVFQPQHF. CDR3 in DNA: TGTGCCAGCAGCCCTGGGGTGTTTCAGCCCCAGCATTTT.

This clone was recorded only once. CDR3 region: CASRIAGGGREQYF. The CDR3, as DNA: TGTGCCAGCAGAATAGCGGGAGGGGGTCGCGAGCAGTACTTC. The rearrangement joins TRBV6-5 to TRBJ2-7, with 11 bases identical to TRBD2. Germline V CDR1 and CDR2: MNHEY, SVGAGI. Trimming at V came to 6 bases and at J to 6 bases, leaving 7 bases not matched to a gene. This CDR3 comprises 14 residues.

This chain links TRBV9 with TRBJ2-1, with a tentative D call TRBD2 (6 bases). Trimming pared 4 bases from V and 4 bases from J, leaving 15 bases between. The CDR3 is 15 amino acids. The germline CDR1 and CDR2 sequences are SGDLS and YYNGEE. CDR3 loop: CASSPRTMNYNEQFF. CDR3 DNA sequence: TGTGCCAGCAGCCCCCGGACTATGAATTACAATGAGCAGTTCTTC.

This chain connects TRBV5-4 to TRBJ2-7, with 9 bases identical to TRBD1. The trim removed 4 bases at V and 2 bases at J, leaving 4 bases unmatched. This CDR3 is 14 amino acids long. Per the germline V gene, CDR1 is SGHNT and CDR2 is YYREEE (reference sequence). This chain's CDR3 is CASSLRTGAYEQYF. In DNA form, the CDR3 reads TGTGCCAGCAGCCTCCGGACAGGGGCCTACGAGCAGTACTTC.

A remark on this clone: Other DNA variants within this sample encode the same CDR3. This chain connects TRBV28 to TRBJ2-3; weak D call: TRBD2 (6 bases). V was clipped by 3 bases and J by 0 bases, with 7 bases between them. The germline CDR1 and CDR2 sequences are MDHEN and SYDVKM. The CDR3 runs 14 residues. CDR3 DNA sequence: TGTGCCAGCAGTTTGAGCGGGAGCACAGATACGCAGTATTTT. As protein: CASSLSGSTDTQYF. Drawing the rest from reference TRBV28 and TRBJ2-3, the complete variable domain is DVKVTQSSRYLVKRTGEKVFLECVQDMDHENMFWYRQDPGLGLRLIYFSYDVKMKEKGDIPEGYSVSREKKERFSLILESASTNQTSMYLCASSLSGSTDTQYFGPGTRLTVL.

V and J are TRBV19 and TRBJ2-1; 10 bases align to TRBD2. Per germline, CDR1 LNHDA and CDR2 SQIVND (reference sequence). The CDR3 contains 16 residues. Trimming removed 3 bases from V and 0 bases from J; junction bases left unmatched: 2. The CDR3 bases are TGTGCCAGTAGTATGTCTAGCGGGAGCTCCTACAATGAGCAGTTCTTC. Translated: CASSMSSGSSYNEQFF. Variable domain in full (rest from reference TRBV19 and TRBJ2-1): DGGITQSPKYLFRKEGQNVTLSCEQNLNHDAMYWYRQDPGQGLRLIYYSQIVNDFQKGDIAEGYSVSREKKESFPLTVTSAQKNPTAFYLCASSMSSGSSYNEQFFGPGTRLTVL.

This clone occurred once. The chain has TRBV2 and TRBJ1-1; D ambiguous. The CDR3 covers 13 residues. Germline V gene sequence: CDR1 SNHLY, CDR2 FYNNEI. Deletions cut 4 bases from V and 1 base from J, with 7 bases between. CDR3 in amino acids: CASSVHPNTEAFF. The CDR3 DNA follows: TGTGCCAGCAGTGTACATCCGAACACTGAAGCTTTCTTT. Full variable domain (missing parts from reference TRBV2 and TRBJ1-1): EPEVTQTPSHQVTQMGQEVILRCVPISNHLYFYWYRQILGQKVEFLVSFYNNEISEKSEIFDDQFSVERPDGSNFTLKIRSTKLEDSAMYFCASSVHPNTEAFFGQGTRLTVV.

The rearrangement links TRBV28 to TRBJ2-5, with a tentative D call TRBD1 (6 bases). The DNA end lines up better with TRBJ2-7; the J call may be wrong. This CDR3 region has 15 residues. CDR1 and CDR2 (germline): MDHEN, SYDVKM. CDR3 amino acids: CASSPTGTPTYEQYF. The CDR3 DNA is TGTGCCAGCAGTCCGACCGGGACACCCACCTACGAGCAGTACTTC.

This chain joins TRBV4-1 and TRBJ2-4; 10 bases are a match to TRBD1. V dropped 0 bases and J dropped 0; count of bases not matched to a gene: 17. Germline loops: CDR1 MGHRA, CDR2 YSYEKL. The CDR3 is made up of 22 amino acids. CDR3 loop: CASSQDRSGQGVARVAKNIQYF. The CDR3 nucleotides are TGCGCCAGCAGCCAAGATCGGTCCGGACAGGGGGTAGCTCGAGTAGCCAAAAACATTCAGTACTTC.

This chain joins TRBV6-1 and TRBJ2-7, with 8 bases identical to TRBD1. The germline CDR1 and CDR2 sequences are MNHNS and SASEGT. With V trimmed by 1 base and J by 2 bases, 7 bases remained unmatched. The CDR3 is made up of 16 amino acids. The CDR3 nucleotides read TGTGCCAGCAGTGAAGTAGGGACAGGCCGTCCCTACGAGCAGTACTTC. Translating it yields CASSEVGTGRPYEQYF.